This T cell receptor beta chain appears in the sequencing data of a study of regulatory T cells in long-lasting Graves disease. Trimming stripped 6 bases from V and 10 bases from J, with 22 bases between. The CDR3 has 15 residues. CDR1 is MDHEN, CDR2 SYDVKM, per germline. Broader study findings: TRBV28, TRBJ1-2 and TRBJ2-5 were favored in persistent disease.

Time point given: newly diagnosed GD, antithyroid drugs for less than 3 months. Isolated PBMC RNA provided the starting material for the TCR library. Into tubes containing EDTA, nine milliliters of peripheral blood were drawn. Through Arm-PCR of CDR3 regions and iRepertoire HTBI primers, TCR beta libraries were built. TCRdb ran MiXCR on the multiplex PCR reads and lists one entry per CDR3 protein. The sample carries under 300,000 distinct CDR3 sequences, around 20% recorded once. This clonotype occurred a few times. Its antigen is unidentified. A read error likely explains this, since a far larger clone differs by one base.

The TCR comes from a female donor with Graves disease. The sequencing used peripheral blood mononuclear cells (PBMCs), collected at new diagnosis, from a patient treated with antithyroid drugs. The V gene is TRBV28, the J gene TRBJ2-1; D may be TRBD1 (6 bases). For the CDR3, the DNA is TGTGCCAGCAGCAAACCAGGGGACCTTTCCTACGAGCAGTTCTTC. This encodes CASSKPGDLSYEQFF.